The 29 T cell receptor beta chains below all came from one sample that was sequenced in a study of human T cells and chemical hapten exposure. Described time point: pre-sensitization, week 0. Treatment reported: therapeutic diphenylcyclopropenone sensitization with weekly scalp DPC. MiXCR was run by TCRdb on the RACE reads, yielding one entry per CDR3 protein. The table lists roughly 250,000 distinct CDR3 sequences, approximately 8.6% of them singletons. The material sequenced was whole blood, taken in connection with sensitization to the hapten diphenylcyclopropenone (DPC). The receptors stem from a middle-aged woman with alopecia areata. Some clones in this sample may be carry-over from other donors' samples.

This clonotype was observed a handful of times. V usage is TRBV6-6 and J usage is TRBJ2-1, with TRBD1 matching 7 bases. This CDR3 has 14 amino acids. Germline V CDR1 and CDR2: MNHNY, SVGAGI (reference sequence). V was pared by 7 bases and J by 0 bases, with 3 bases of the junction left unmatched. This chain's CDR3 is CASNNRGSYNEQFF. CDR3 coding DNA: TGTGCCAGCAACAACAGGGGCTCCTACAATGAGCAGTTCTTC.

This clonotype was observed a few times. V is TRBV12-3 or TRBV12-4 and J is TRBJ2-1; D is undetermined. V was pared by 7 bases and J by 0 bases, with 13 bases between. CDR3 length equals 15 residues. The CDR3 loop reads CASTQTGSSYNEQFF. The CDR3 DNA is TGTGCCAGCACCCAGACCGGAAGCTCCTACAATGAGCAGTTCTTC.

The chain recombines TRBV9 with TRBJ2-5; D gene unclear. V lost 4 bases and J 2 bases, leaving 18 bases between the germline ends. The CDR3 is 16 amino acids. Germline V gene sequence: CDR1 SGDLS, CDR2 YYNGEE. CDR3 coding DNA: TGTGCCAGCAGCCCCCTCCTAGACCTACTACAAGAGACCCAGTACTTC. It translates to CASSPLLDLLQETQYF. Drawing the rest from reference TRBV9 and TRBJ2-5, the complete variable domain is DSGVTQTPKHLITATGQRVTLRCSPRSGDLSVYWYQQSLDQGLQFLIQYYNGEERAKGNILERFSAQQFPDLHSELNLSSLELGDSALYFCASSPLLDLLQETQYFGPGTRLLVL.

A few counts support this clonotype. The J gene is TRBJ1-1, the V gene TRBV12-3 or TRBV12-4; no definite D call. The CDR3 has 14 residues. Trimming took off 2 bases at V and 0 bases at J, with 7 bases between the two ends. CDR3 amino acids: CASSLPTVNTEAFF. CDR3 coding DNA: TGTGCCAGCAGTTTACCCACTGTGAACACTGAAGCTTTCTTT.

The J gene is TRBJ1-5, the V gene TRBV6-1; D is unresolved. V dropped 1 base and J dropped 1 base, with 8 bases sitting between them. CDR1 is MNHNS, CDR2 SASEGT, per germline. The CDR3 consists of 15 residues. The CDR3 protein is CASSEGTRSNQPQHF. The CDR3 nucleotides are TGTGCCAGCAGTGAAGGGACGAGGAGCAATCAGCCCCAGCATTTT.

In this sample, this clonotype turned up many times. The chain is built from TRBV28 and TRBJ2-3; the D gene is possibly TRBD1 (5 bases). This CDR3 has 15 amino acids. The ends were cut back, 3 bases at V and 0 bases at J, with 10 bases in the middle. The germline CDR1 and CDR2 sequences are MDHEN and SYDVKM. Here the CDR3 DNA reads TGTGCCAGCAGTTTTCAGGGTACTAGCACAGATACGCAGTATTTT. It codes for CASSFQGTSTDTQYF.

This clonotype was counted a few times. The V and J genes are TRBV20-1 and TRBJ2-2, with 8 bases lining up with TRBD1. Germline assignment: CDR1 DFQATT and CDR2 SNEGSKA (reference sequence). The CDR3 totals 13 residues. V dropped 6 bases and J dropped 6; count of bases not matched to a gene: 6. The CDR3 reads CSADRGTAGELFF. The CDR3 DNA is TGCAGTGCCGACAGGGGTACCGCCGGGGAGCTGTTTTTT.

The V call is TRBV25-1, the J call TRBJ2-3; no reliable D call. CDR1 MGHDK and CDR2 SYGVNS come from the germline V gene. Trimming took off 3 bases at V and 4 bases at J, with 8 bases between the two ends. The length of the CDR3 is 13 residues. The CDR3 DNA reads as TGTGCCAGCAGTGACTACACAGCAGATACGCAGTATTTT. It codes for CASSDYTADTQYF.

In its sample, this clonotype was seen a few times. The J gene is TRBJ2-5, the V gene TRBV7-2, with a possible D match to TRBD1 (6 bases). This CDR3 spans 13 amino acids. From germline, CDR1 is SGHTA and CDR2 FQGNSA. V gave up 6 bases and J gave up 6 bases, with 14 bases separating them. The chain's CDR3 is CASRPGQWKTQYF. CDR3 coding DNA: TGTGCCAGCAGACCCGGACAGTGGAAGACCCAGTACTTC. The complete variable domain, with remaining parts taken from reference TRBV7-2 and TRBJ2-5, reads GAGVSQSPSNKVTEKGKDVELRCDPISGHTALYWYRQSLGQGLEFLIYFQGNSAPDKSGLPSDRFSAERTGGSVSTLTIQRTQQEDSAVYLCASRPGQWKTQYFGPGTRLLVL.

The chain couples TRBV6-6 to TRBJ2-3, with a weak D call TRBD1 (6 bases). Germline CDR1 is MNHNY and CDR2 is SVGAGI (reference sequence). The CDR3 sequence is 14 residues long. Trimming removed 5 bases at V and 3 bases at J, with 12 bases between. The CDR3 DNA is TGTGCCAGCAGTCGACAGGCTGGGACAGATACGCAGTATTTT. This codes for CASSRQAGTDTQYF.

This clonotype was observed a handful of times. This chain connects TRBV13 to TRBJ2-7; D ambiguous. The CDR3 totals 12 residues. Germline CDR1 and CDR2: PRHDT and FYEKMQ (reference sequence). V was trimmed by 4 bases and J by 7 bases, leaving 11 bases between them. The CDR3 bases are TGTGCCAGCAGCTCCGCATTAGGGGAGCAGTACTTC. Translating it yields CASSSALGEQYF.

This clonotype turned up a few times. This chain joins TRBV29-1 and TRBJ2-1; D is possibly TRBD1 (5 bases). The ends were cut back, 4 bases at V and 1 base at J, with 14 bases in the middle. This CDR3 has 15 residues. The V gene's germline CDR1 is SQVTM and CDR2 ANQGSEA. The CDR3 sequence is CSVGAEGHSYNEQFF. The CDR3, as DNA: TGCAGCGTTGGGGCCGAAGGACATTCCTACAATGAGCAGTTCTTC.

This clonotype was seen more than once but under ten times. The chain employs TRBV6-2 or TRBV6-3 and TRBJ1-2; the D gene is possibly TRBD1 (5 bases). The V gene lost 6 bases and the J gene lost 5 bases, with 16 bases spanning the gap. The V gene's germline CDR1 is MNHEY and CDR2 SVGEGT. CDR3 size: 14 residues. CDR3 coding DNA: TGTGCCAGCAGCTCCACCCGACAGCCTTATGGCTACACCTTC. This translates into CASSSTRQPYGYTF.

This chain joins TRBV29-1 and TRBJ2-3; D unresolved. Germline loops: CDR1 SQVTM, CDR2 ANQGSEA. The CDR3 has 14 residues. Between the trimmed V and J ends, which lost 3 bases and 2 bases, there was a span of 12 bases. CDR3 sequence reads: CSVEGGFPTDTQYF. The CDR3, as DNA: TGCAGCGTTGAGGGTGGCTTCCCCACAGATACGCAGTATTTT.

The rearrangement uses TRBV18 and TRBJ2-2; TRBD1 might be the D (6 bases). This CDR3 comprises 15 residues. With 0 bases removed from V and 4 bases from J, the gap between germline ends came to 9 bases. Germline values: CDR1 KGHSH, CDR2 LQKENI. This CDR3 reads CASSPPEGGTGELFF. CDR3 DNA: TGTGCCAGCTCACCACCCGAAGGGGGCACCGGGGAGCTGTTTTTT.

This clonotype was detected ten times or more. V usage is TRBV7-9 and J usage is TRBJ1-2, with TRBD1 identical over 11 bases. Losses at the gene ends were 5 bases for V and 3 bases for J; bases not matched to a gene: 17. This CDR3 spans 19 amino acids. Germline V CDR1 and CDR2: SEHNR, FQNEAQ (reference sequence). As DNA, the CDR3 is TGTGCCAGCAGCCCCTGGGGGCCGACGGACAGGGGGCGAGACTATGGCTACACCTTC. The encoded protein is CASSPWGPTDRGRDYGYTF.

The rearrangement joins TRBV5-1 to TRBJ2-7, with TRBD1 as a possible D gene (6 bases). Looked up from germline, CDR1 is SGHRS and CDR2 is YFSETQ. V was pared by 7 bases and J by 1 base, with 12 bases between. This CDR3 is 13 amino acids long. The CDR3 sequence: CASHHGQSYEQYF. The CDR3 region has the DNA TGCGCCAGCCACCACGGACAGTCCTACGAGCAGTACTTC.

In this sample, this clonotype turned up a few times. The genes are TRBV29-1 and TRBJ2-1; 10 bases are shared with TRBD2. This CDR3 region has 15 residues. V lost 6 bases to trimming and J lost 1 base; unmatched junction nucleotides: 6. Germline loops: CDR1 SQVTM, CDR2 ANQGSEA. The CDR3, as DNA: TGCAGCGTACCCCCTAGCGGGAGTTCCTACAATGAGCAGTTCTTC. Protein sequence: CSVPPSGSSYNEQFF.

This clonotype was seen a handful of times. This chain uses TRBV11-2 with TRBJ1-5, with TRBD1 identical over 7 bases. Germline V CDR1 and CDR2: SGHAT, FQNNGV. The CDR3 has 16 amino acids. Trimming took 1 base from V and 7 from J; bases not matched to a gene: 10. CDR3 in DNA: TGTGCCAGCAGCTTAGGACAGGGCGGTTTCGGGCAGCCCCAGCATTTT. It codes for CASSLGQGGFGQPQHF.

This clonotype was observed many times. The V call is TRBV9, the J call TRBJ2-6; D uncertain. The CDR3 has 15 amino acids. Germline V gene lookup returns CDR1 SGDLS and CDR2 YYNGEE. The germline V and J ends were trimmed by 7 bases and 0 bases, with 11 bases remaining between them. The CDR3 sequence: CASARLGSGANVLTF. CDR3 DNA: TGTGCCAGCGCGCGCCTAGGCTCTGGGGCCAACGTCCTGACTTTC.

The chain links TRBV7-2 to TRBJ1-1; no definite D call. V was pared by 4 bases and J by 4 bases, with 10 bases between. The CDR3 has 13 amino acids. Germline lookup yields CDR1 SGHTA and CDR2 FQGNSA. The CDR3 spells CASSSPLSTEAFF. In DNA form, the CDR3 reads TGTGCCAGCAGCTCGCCTTTGAGCACTGAAGCTTTCTTT.

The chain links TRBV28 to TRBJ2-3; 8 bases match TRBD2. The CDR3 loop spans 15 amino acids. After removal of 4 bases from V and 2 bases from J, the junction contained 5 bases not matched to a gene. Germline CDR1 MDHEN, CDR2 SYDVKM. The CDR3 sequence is CASSYTSGFTDTQYF. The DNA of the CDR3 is TGTGCCAGCAGTTATACTAGCGGTTTCACAGATACGCAGTATTTT.

CDR3 in amino acids: CSASRGPPLGVSNQPQHF. In nucleotides, the CDR3 is TGCAGTGCTAGTAGGGGACCCCCCCTTGGGGTAAGCAATCAGCCCCAGCATTTT. The V and J genes are TRBV20-1 and TRBJ1-5; perhaps TRBD1 as D (5 bases). Trimming took off 3 bases at V and 1 base at J, with 22 bases between the two ends. Looked up from germline, CDR1 is DFQATT and CDR2 is SNEGSKA (reference sequence). The CDR3 contains 18 residues.

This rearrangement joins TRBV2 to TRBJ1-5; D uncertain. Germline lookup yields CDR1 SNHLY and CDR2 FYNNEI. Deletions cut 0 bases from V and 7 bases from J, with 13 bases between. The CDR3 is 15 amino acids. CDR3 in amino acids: CASSEAHGEEQPQHF. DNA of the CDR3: TGTGCCAGCAGTGAAGCGCACGGGGAGGAACAGCCCCAGCATTTT. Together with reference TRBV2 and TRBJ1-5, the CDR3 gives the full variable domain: EPEVTQTPSHQVTQMGQEVILRCVPISNHLYFYWYRQILGQKVEFLVSFYNNEISEKSEIFDDQFSVERPDGSNFTLKIRSTKLEDSAMYFCASSEAHGEEQPQHFGDGTRLSIL.

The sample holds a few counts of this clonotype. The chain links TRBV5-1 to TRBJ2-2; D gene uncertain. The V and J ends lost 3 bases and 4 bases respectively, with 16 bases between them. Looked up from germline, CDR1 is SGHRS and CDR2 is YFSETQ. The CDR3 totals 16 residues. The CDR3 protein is CASSSPGQTPTGELFF. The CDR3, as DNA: TGCGCCAGCAGCTCTCCGGGTCAAACCCCCACCGGGGAGCTGTTTTTT.

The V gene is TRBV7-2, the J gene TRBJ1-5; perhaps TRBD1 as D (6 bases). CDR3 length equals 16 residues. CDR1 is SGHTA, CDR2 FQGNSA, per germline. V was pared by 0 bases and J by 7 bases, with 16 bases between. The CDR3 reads CASSLAHHTGGQPQHF. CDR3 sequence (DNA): TGTGCCAGCAGCTTAGCGCACCATACGGGGGGCCAGCCCCAGCATTTT.

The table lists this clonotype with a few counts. The CDR3 spells CASSLRGHTDTQYF. In DNA, the CDR3 is TGTGCCAGCAGCTTAAGGGGACACACAGATACGCAGTATTTT. This chain uses TRBV7-9 with TRBJ2-3, with D possibly matching TRBD1 (6 bases). CDR3 size: 14 residues. Trimming took off 2 bases at V and 2 bases at J, with 8 bases between the two ends. The germline V gene encodes CDR1 SEHNR and CDR2 FQNEAQ (reference sequence).

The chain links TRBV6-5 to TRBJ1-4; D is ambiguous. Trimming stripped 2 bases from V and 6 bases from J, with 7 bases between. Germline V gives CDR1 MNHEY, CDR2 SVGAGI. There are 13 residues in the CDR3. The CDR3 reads CASSYGRDEKLFF. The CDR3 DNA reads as TGTGCCAGCAGTTACGGAAGGGATGAAAAACTGTTTTTT.

CDR3 sequence (DNA): TGTGCCACTACAGAGACAGGGCAGACTCAGTACTTC. Protein: CATTETGQTQYF. V usage is TRBV28 and J usage is TRBJ2-4; 7 bases are shared with TRBD1. The CDR3 has 12 residues. Looked up from germline, CDR1 is MDHEN and CDR2 is SYDVKM. With 10 bases clipped from V and 12 bases from J, the junction kept 12 bases outside the gene matches.